The sequence of this TCR beta chain was determined in a study of blood T cell repertoires in COVID-19. Whole-study context: The United States, Italy and Spain were the sources of the acute and convalescent COVID-19 samples.

Germline loops: CDR1 SGHTA, CDR2 FQGNSA. With 0 bases clipped from V and 3 bases from J, the junction kept 6 bases outside the gene matches. CDR3 length: 18 amino acids. In the original workflow: Amplified reference gene primers provided the basis for estimating nucleated cell counts. The repertoire was sequenced with immunoSEQ multiplex PCR; TCRdb's copy has only in-frame clones and lacks some. V and J calls and clone size are those listed in that table; D and trimming were worked out from the DNA. The sample includes about 160,000 clones, over 70% seen only once; the top ten take 2.8%. The V gene is TRBV7-2, the J gene TRBJ2-7; TRBD2 matches at 15 bases. This clonotype was sampled from a man in his sixties or seventies with acute or convalescent COVID-19. The sequenced sample consisted of peripheral blood. The CDR3, as DNA: TGTGCCAGCAGCTTAGCTTGGACTAGCGGGAGGGCGGGCTACGAGCAGTACTTC. This gives the protein CASSLAWTSGRAGYEQYF.